The 32 T cell receptor beta chains below were found in one sample sequenced in a study of glioma-infiltrating T cells. The iRepertoire nested amplicon-rescue multiplex PCR amplified TCR alpha and beta CDR3s from RNA. TCRdb recomputed calls from the multiplex PCR reads with MiXCR, one row per CDR3 protein. The sample lists 84,000 or so distinct CDR3 sequences, 20% to 25% occurring once. Sample: glioma tissue, nonneoplastic brain tissue, or PBMCs (not recorded which). The receptors shown here come from a human donor with low-grade glioma or glioblastoma, undergoing nonglioma brain surgery, or in good health (not recorded which).

CDR3 sequence reads: CASSFQQQRRSSYNEQFF. Written as DNA, the CDR3 is TGCGCCAGCAGCTTTCAACAGCAGCGGAGGAGCTCCTACAATGAGCAGTTCTTC. The chain combines TRBV5-1 with TRBJ2-1; D is perhaps TRBD2 (5 bases). This CDR3 comprises 18 residues. With 2 bases removed from V and 0 bases from J, the gap between germline ends came to 18 bases. The germline gives CDR1 SGHRS, CDR2 YFSETQ.

This clonotype was seen at least ten times. The chain recombines TRBV3-1 with TRBJ2-5, with D possibly matching TRBD1 (5 bases). The CDR3 runs 15 residues. Trimming removed 2 bases from V and 5 bases from J, with 15 bases in between. Germline CDR1 and CDR2: LGHDT and YNNKEL (reference sequence). The CDR3 DNA sequence: TGTGCCAGCAGCCAACAGCAGGGTATAAGGGAGACCCAGTACTTC. As protein: CASSQQQGIRETQYF.

This clonotype was found many times. The chain employs TRBV3-1 and TRBJ1-3, with unresolved D. V was clipped by 1 base and J by 0 bases, with 4 bases between them. Germline V gene lookup returns CDR1 LGHDT and CDR2 YNNKEL (reference sequence). The CDR3 spans 14 residues. The CDR3 DNA sequence: TGTGCCAGCAGCCAAGGGTTCTCTGGAAACACCATATATTTT. Residues: CASSQGFSGNTIYF.

In its sample, this clonotype was seen many times. The gene calls are TRBV6-1 and TRBJ2-7; the match to TRBD1 covers 9 bases. The trim removed 6 bases at V and 5 bases at J, leaving 11 bases unmatched. There are 15 residues in the CDR3. CDR1 and CDR2 from the germline V gene are MNHNS and SASEGT. CDR3 DNA sequence: TGTGCCAGCAGGCTACAGGGGGCGTTTGCCAACGAGCAGTACTTC. This encodes CASRLQGAFANEQYF.

This clonotype was found many times. The chain is built from TRBV2 and TRBJ1-4; 9 bases fit TRBD1. V lost 3 bases and J lost 4; bases outside the gene matches: 3. This CDR3 is 15 amino acids long. Looked up from germline, CDR1 is SNHLY and CDR2 is FYNNEI. The CDR3 reads CASSDPTGGNEKLFF. In nucleotides, the CDR3 is TGTGCCAGCAGTGACCCGACAGGGGGTAATGAAAAACTGTTTTTT.

This clonotype was seen at least ten times. The V and J genes are TRBV6-1 and TRBJ2-7, with 11 bases identical to TRBD1. The germline CDR1 and CDR2 sequences are MNHNS and SASEGT. Trimming removed 6 bases from V and 4 bases from J; junction bases left unmatched: 5. This CDR3 contains 14 residues. CDR3 loop: CASRLRDRGYEQYF. CDR3 in DNA: TGTGCCAGCAGATTGAGGGACAGGGGGTACGAGCAGTACTTC.

This clonotype was found many times. The chain has TRBV19 and TRBJ1-1; D gene ambiguous. V lost 10 bases and J lost 5, with 8 bases in between. Germline CDR1 and CDR2: LNHDA and SQIVND (reference sequence). The CDR3 spans 10 residues. The CDR3 protein is CATVGTEAFF. The CDR3 coding sequence is TGTGCCACAGTCGGTACTGAAGCTTTCTTT.

This clonotype was seen repeatedly, ten times or more. The chain recombines TRBV20-1 with TRBJ1-5; D gene uncertain. This CDR3 spans 13 amino acids. V lost 2 bases to trimming and J lost 0 bases, with 5 bases between them. From germline, CDR1 is DFQATT and CDR2 SNEGSKA (reference sequence). CDR3 residues: CSARQDSNQPQHF. The CDR3 nucleotides are TGCAGTGCTAGACAGGATAGCAATCAGCCCCAGCATTTT.

This clonotype was observed many times. The J gene is TRBJ2-5, the V gene TRBV7-8, with a tentative D call TRBD2 (6 bases). With 5 bases removed from V and 2 bases from J, the gap between germline ends came to 12 bases. Germline-derived CDR1 and CDR2 are SGHVS and FQNEAQ. The CDR3 covers 14 residues. Here the CDR3 reads CASSKGTRQETQYF. The CDR3 DNA is TGTGCCAGCAGCAAAGGGACTCGACAAGAGACCCAGTACTTC.

The rearrangement links TRBV5-6 to TRBJ1-1; no firm D call. Germline V lookup: CDR1 SGHDT, CDR2 YYEEEE. This CDR3 has 14 amino acids. Trimming took off 4 bases at V and 6 bases at J, with 16 bases between the two ends. The CDR3 here is CASSLYMINAEAFF. The CDR3 DNA reads as TGTGCCAGCAGCCTCTATATGATAAACGCTGAAGCTTTCTTT.

This clonotype was picked up many times. The CDR3 region is CASRTSVYNEQFF. CDR3 in DNA: TGTGCCAGCAGAACTAGCGTCTACAATGAGCAGTTCTTC. The V gene is TRBV12-3 or TRBV12-4, the J gene TRBJ2-1; 7 bases agree with TRBD2. The V gene end was trimmed by 6 bases and the J gene end by 3 bases; junction bases not matched to a gene: 2. The CDR3 is 13 amino acids.

Here the CDR3 reads CASSLGGSGGYNEQYF. The CDR3 DNA reads as TGTGCCAGCAGCTTAGGCGGTAGCGGGGGCTACAACGAGCAGTACTTC. The chain couples TRBV11-2 to TRBJ2-7, with 9 bases fitting TRBD2. V was pared by 1 base and J by 5 bases, with 9 bases of the junction left unmatched. The CDR3 runs 16 residues. Germline V lookup: CDR1 SGHAT, CDR2 FQNNGV.

This clonotype was found many times. For the CDR3, the DNA is TGTGCCAGCAGCTTGCATGTTAACCCAGAGACCCAGTACTTC. Residues: CASSLHVNPETQYF. The chain is built from TRBV5-4 and TRBJ2-5; D unresolved. Trimming shortened V by 1 base and J by 4 bases, and 11 bases separated the two germline ends. This CDR3 is 14 amino acids long. Germline V gene sequence: CDR1 SGHNT, CDR2 YYREEE (reference sequence).

This clonotype showed up many times. The chain combines TRBV5-1 with TRBJ2-5; 9 nucleotides align to TRBD2. Trimming removed 4 bases from V and 5 bases from J; junction bases left unmatched: 15. This CDR3 is built from 17 residues. CDR1 SGHRS and CDR2 YFSETQ come from the germline V gene. The CDR3 sequence is CASSHTSSGMGFETQYF. In DNA form, the CDR3 reads TGCGCCAGCAGCCACACCTCTAGCGGGATGGGGTTCGAGACCCAGTACTTC.

This clonotype was counted many times. The junction differs from germline at one of its ends, possibly a read error. The rearrangement links TRBV5-1 to TRBJ2-1; possibly TRBD1 for D (5 bases). The CDR3 runs 13 residues. The V gene's germline CDR1 is SGHRS and CDR2 YFSETQ. DNA of the CDR3: TGCGCAAGCACAGGCACCTCCTACAATGAGCAGTTCTTC. It codes for CASTGTSYNEQFF.

Note on this clonotype: An end of the junction does not agree with germline; a read error may underlie this. V usage is TRBV5-1 and J usage is TRBJ2-3; 8 bases map to TRBD2. CDR1 is SGHRS and CDR2 is YFSETQ in the germline V gene. This CDR3 is 18 amino acids long. The DNA of the CDR3 is TGCGCCAGCAGCTTACAGGTAGCGGGAAGCCAGGGCACAGATACGCGGTATTTT. Translation gives CASSLQVAGSQGTDTRYF.

By share of the sample, this clonotype is medium-sized. CDR3 sequence (DNA): TGTGCCAGCAGTTTATCAGGGAGAGAGGGACAGCCCCAGCATTTT. Protein: CASSLSGREGQPQHF. This chain uses TRBV27 with TRBJ1-5; D gene uncertain. The germline V gene encodes CDR1 MNHEY and CDR2 SMNVEV (reference sequence). Between the trimmed V and J ends, which lost 0 bases and 7 bases, there was a span of 13 bases. The CDR3 contains 15 residues.

This clonotype was recorded many times. The rearrangement links TRBV4-1 to TRBJ2-5; 9 bases fit TRBD1. The CDR3 has 16 residues. With V trimmed by 4 bases and J by 2 bases, 8 bases remained unmatched. Germline loops: CDR1 MGHRA, CDR2 YSYEKL. The CDR3 coding sequence is TGCGCCAGCAGCCTTCGACCGGGACAGGGTCAAGAGACCCAGTACTTC. Translated: CASSLRPGQGQETQYF.

For this clonotype: A read error is possible here, since a much larger clone lies one base away. The rearrangement uses TRBV20-1 and TRBJ2-1, with 10 bases that match TRBD2. V shed 6 bases and J 9 bases; nucleotides not matched to a gene: 17. Germline V gives CDR1 DFQATT, CDR2 SNEGSKA (reference sequence). The CDR3 is 16 amino acids. The CDR3, as DNA: TGCAGTGCCCAGCTCTTTGGAGCGGGGGGGCCGACTGAGCAGTTCTTC. Encoded protein: CSAQLFGAGGPTEQFF.

This clonotype was observed a handful of times. The chain couples TRBV7-2 to TRBJ2-5, with 15 positions matching TRBD2. Per germline, CDR1 SGHTA and CDR2 FQGNSA. The length of the CDR3 is 17 residues. J was trimmed by 2 bases and V by 4 bases; bases with no gene match: 5. The CDR3 protein is CASSSRTSGGAQETQYF. CDR3 in DNA: TGTGCCAGCAGCTCAAGGACTAGCGGGGGGGCGCAAGAGACCCAGTACTTC.

Of note for this clonotype: Sequence at one end of the junction differs from germline and may be a read error. This chain connects TRBV7-2 to TRBJ2-7, with D tentatively TRBD1 or TRBD2 (5 bases each). The CDR3 length is 16 residues. CDR1 is SGHTA and CDR2 is FQGNSA in the germline V gene. The CDR3 DNA is TGTGCCAGCAGCCGAGGGGTCAACCCGCCCTCCTACGAGAAGTACTTC. This sequence encodes CASSRGVNPPSYEKYF.

This rearrangement joins TRBV6-1 to TRBJ2-1; 9 bases line up with TRBD1. V shed 5 bases and J 3 bases; nucleotides not matched to a gene: 5. The CDR3 is 15 residues long. Germline V gene data show CDR1 as MNHNS and CDR2 as SASEGT. The CDR3 here is CASSRGTGHYNEQFF. The DNA of the CDR3 is TGTGCCAGCAGTAGAGGGACAGGGCACTACAATGAGCAGTTCTTC.

This clonotype has a count of ten or more. The chain uses TRBV15 and TRBJ2-7, with a weak D call TRBD1 (6 bases). The CDR3 has 15 residues. V shed 3 bases and J shed 2 bases, with 14 bases lying between them. Per germline, CDR1 LNHNV and CDR2 YYDKDF (reference sequence). The CDR3 here is CATSSALQGAYEQYF. The CDR3 nucleotides read TGTGCCACCAGCAGTGCTTTACAGGGAGCCTACGAGCAGTACTTC.

Concerning this clonotype: A read error is possible here, since a much larger clone lies one base away. The V gene is TRBV6-2 or TRBV6-3, the J gene TRBJ2-7; D might be TRBD1 (6 bases). Germline-derived CDR1 and CDR2 are MNHEY and SVGEGT. The CDR3 runs to 13 residues. Deletions cut 4 bases from V and 6 bases from J, with 13 bases between. CDR3 amino acids: CASSSGASGEQYF. The CDR3 nucleotides are TGTGCCAGCAGTTCAGGGGCTTCGGGCGAGCAGTACTTC.

In its sample, this clonotype was seen many times. The rearrangement joins TRBV6-2 or TRBV6-3 to TRBJ2-5; possibly TRBD1 for D (5 bases). CDR1 and CDR2 from the germline V gene are MNHEY and SVGEGT. Trimming cost V 5 bases and J 5 bases, with 12 bases left between them. The CDR3 contains 13 residues. The chain's CDR3 is CASSPRTRETQYF. The CDR3 DNA reads TGTGCCAGCAGTCCCCGGACAAGGGAGACCCAGTACTTC.

The rearrangement uses TRBV29-1 and TRBJ2-7; D gene unclear. Germline assignment: CDR1 SQVTM and CDR2 ANQGSEA. This CDR3 comprises 13 residues. V was clipped by 0 bases and J by 10 bases, with 16 bases between them. The CDR3 region has the DNA TGCAGCGTTGAAGATACGGCGTCAAGGCGCCAGTACTTC. Translating it yields CSVEDTASRRQYF.

There are many counts of this clonotype. The chain carries TRBV20-1 and TRBJ1-2; TRBD1 matches 7 bases. Germline V gene sequence: CDR1 DFQATT, CDR2 SNEGSKA (reference sequence). V lost 1 base to trimming and J lost 1 base; unmatched junction nucleotides: 6. The CDR3 spans 15 residues. CDR3 amino acids: CSARAGRGDNYGYTF. CDR3 bases: TGCAGTGCTAGAGCCGGCAGGGGGGATAACTATGGCTACACCTTC.

In this sample, this clonotype turned up many times. The J gene is TRBJ2-7, the V gene TRBV24-1; the match to TRBD1 covers 8 bases. V lost 4 bases and J lost 0; bases outside the gene matches: 4. This CDR3 is built from 15 residues. The germline CDR1 and CDR2 sequences are KGHDR and SFDVKD. As DNA, the CDR3 is TGTGCCACCAGTGACGACAGGGGACCCTCCTACGAGCAGTACTTC. The encoded protein is CATSDDRGPSYEQYF.

Many counts were recorded for this clonotype. The J gene is TRBJ1-3, the V gene TRBV29-1; D might be TRBD1 (6 bases). Germline-derived CDR1 and CDR2 are SQVTM and ANQGSEA. CDR3 length: 13 residues. Trimming took off 1 base at V and 4 bases at J, with 8 bases between the two ends. DNA for the CDR3: TGCAGCGTTGAAGTTGGACAGGGAAACACCATATATTTT. This codes for CSVEVGQGNTIYF.

This chain joins TRBV11-2 and TRBJ1-6, with 9 bases lining up with TRBD1. J lost 6 bases, V lost 6 bases, and 3 bases had no gene match. Germline V gives CDR1 SGHAT, CDR2 FQNNGV. This CDR3 has 14 amino acids. The CDR3 bases are TGTGCCAGCAGTCGGGACAGGGTTAATTCACCCCTCCACTTT. Translated: CASSRDRVNSPLHF. Looking up the rest from reference TRBV11-2 and TRBJ1-6 gives the full variable domain: EAGVAQSPRYKIIEKRQSVAFWCNPISGHATLYWYQQILGQGPKLLIQFQNNGVVDDSQLPKDRFSAERLKGVDSTLKIQPAKLEDSAVYLCASSRDRVNSPLHFGNGTRLTVT.

About this clonotype itself: A much larger clone lies one base from this, so it may be a read error. The V and J genes are TRBV5-4 and TRBJ1-2; possibly TRBD1 for D (5 bases). Germline V lookup: CDR1 SGHNT, CDR2 YYREEE (reference sequence). V lost 6 bases and J lost 3, with 18 bases in between. The CDR3 is 15 residues long. This CDR3 is CASTSGPQSHYGYTF. The CDR3 nucleotides are TGTGCCAGCACCTCGGGACCCCAGTCTCACTATGGCTACACCTTC.

The chain couples TRBV3-1 to TRBJ2-2; D may be TRBD2 (6 bases). CDR3 length: 15 residues. Germline V lookup: CDR1 LGHDT, CDR2 YNNKEL (reference sequence). The germline V and J ends were trimmed by 1 base and 5 bases, with 11 bases remaining between them. CDR3 sequence reads: CASSQGFRETGELFF. The CDR3 nucleotides are TGTGCCAGCAGCCAAGGTTTCCGGGAGACCGGGGAGCTGTTTTTT.